These 28 T cell receptor beta chains share one sample of origin, sequenced in a study of cytomegalovirus exposure and HLA in healthy donors. Primers: 60 Vbeta forward and 13 Jbeta reverse. Sequenced by immunoSEQ multiplex PCR; TCRdb stores in-frame clones only, minus some. The repertoire consists of over 150,000 clones, with around 68% occurring once and the leading ten covering over 1.2%. Material for sequencing was PBMCs. Receptors originate from a man aged 45 to 65 in good health and CMV-seronegative.

This chain connects TRBV7-9 to TRBJ2-3, with 10 nucleotides matching TRBD1. Looked up from germline, CDR1 is SEHNR and CDR2 is FQNEAQ (reference sequence). The CDR3 contains 17 residues. J was trimmed by 7 bases and V by 5 bases; bases with no gene match: 15. The CDR3 loop reads CASSPRTGTGDTNTQYF. The DNA of the CDR3 is TGTGCCAGCAGCCCCAGGACCGGGACAGGGGACACGAATACGCAGTATTTT.

This sequence joins TRBV28 and TRBJ1-2; 9 bases agree with TRBD1. The V segment lost 3 bases and the J segment 2 bases; nucleotides outside the gene matches: 7. The CDR3 consists of 16 residues. The germline gives CDR1 MDHEN, CDR2 SYDVKM. CDR3 nucleotide sequence: TGTGCCAGCAGTTTCCCCGGACAGGGGCTAAACTATGGCTACACCTTC. This codes for CASSFPGQGLNYGYTF.

This clone was picked up a small number of times. The rearrangement links TRBV7-3 to TRBJ1-5; TRBD1 is a possible D gene (6 bases). V lost 4 bases, J lost 9 bases, and 22 bases lay in between. Germline-derived CDR1 and CDR2 are SGHTA and FQGTGA. CDR3 length: 16 residues. CDR3 in amino acids: CASSSFQTGTQMPQHF. The CDR3 bases are TGTGCCAGCAGCTCCTTTCAAACAGGGACGCAGATGCCCCAGCATTTT.

The chain recombines TRBV7-2 with TRBJ1-4, with 8 bases identical to TRBD1. The trim removed 5 bases at V and 2 bases at J, leaving 7 bases unmatched. The CDR3 runs 16 residues. Germline loops: CDR1 SGHTA, CDR2 FQGNSA. The CDR3 DNA follows: TGTGCCAGCAGCCCTACCGGACAGGGTACTAATGAAAAACTGTTTTTT. Translated: CASSPTGQGTNEKLFF. Looking up the rest from reference TRBV7-2 and TRBJ1-4 gives the full variable domain: GAGVSQSPSNKVTEKGKDVELRCDPISGHTALYWYRQSLGQGLEFLIYFQGNSAPDKSGLPSDRFSAERTGGSVSTLTIQRTQQEDSAVYLCASSPTGQGTNEKLFFGSGTQLSVL.

The rearrangement links TRBV28 to TRBJ2-1, with D possibly matching TRBD2 (6 bases). CDR1 is MDHEN and CDR2 is SYDVKM in the germline V gene. This CDR3 has 15 amino acids. The V gene lost 5 bases and the J gene lost 7 bases, with 18 bases spanning the gap. CDR3 amino acids: CASSVAGPGGNEQFF. The CDR3 coding sequence is TGTGCCAGCAGTGTAGCAGGGCCCGGGGGTAATGAGCAGTTCTTC.

This chain links TRBV19 with TRBJ2-1; weak D call: TRBD2 (5 bases). Trimming shortened V by 3 bases and J by 9 bases, and 9 bases separated the two germline ends. The CDR3 contains 12 residues. Per the germline V gene, CDR1 is LNHDA and CDR2 is SQIVND (reference sequence). The CDR3 sequence is CASSIWSGEQFF. The DNA for the CDR3 is TGTGCCAGTAGTATCTGGAGCGGTGAGCAGTTCTTC.

The chain recombines TRBV10-3 with TRBJ2-7, with 9 nucleotides matching TRBD2. The germline V gene encodes CDR1 ENHRY and CDR2 SYGVKD. The CDR3 has 12 amino acids. J lost 6 bases, V lost 8 bases, and 5 bases had no gene match. The DNA for the CDR3 is TGTGCCATCGCTAGCGGGGTCGGCGAGCAGTACTTC. Encoded protein: CAIASGVGEQYF.

V usage is TRBV18 and J usage is TRBJ2-7, with 9 bases fitting TRBD2. The CDR3 contains 14 residues. Germline V gives CDR1 KGHSH, CDR2 LQKENI. V trimming: 3 bases; J trimming: 4 bases; junction bases outside the gene matches: 4. The CDR3 protein is CASSPSGGTYEQYF. The CDR3 DNA reads as TGTGCCAGCTCACCTAGCGGGGGAACATACGAGCAGTACTTC.

This clone was observed a single time. The chain recombines TRBV6-5 with TRBJ1-2; 8 bases align to TRBD1. Unmatched junction bases numbered 6, after V lost 5 bases and J lost 4 bases. Germline CDR1 is MNHEY and CDR2 is SVGAGI. This CDR3 spans 14 amino acids. CDR3 DNA: TGTGCCAGCAGTCCCGGACAGGGCCTCTATGGCTACACCTTC. Translating gives CASSPGQGLYGYTF.

The chain has TRBV5-1 and TRBJ2-7; 12 bases map to TRBD1. After removal of 4 bases from V and 4 bases from J, the junction contained 6 bases not matched to a gene. Germline assignment: CDR1 SGHRS and CDR2 YFSETQ. This CDR3 has 15 amino acids. In DNA, the CDR3 is TGCGCCAGCAGCGGGGGGACAGGGGGCGCGTACGAGCAGTACTTC. It yields the protein CASSGGTGGAYEQYF.

The CDR3 sequence: CASRQTGIYGYTF. In nucleotides, the CDR3 is TGTGCCAGCAGACAGACAGGGATCTATGGCTACACCTTC. The V gene is TRBV6-1, the J gene TRBJ1-2, with 7 bases matching TRBD1. The germline V gene has CDR1 MNHNS and CDR2 SASEGT. There are 13 residues in the CDR3. V shed 6 bases, J shed 4 bases, and the junction held 5 bases outside the gene matches.

The chain uses TRBV5-4 and TRBJ2-1; 9 nucleotides agree with TRBD1. CDR3 length: 15 amino acids. V shed 4 bases and J 3 bases; nucleotides not matched to a gene: 5. Germline values: CDR1 SGHNT, CDR2 YYREEE (reference sequence). The CDR3 reads CASSLRDRDYNEQFF. CDR3 DNA: TGTGCCAGCAGCCTAAGGGACAGGGACTACAATGAGCAGTTCTTC.

The CDR3 spells CASSQGAGNTIYF. Here the CDR3 DNA reads TGCGCCAGCAGCCAGGGTGCGGGAAACACCATATATTTT. The chain is built from TRBV5-1 and TRBJ1-3, with a weak D call TRBD1 (5 bases). Per germline, CDR1 SGHRS and CDR2 YFSETQ. The CDR3 consists of 13 residues. Deletions cut 4 bases from V and 4 bases from J, with 9 bases between.

The chain recombines TRBV5-1 with TRBJ2-7; possible D gene TRBD1, 6 bases. The V end lost 4 bases, the J end lost 3 bases, and 17 bases lay between the germline ends. Germline V gene data show CDR1 as SGHRS and CDR2 as YFSETQ. The CDR3 runs to 15 residues. The CDR3 here is CASSPGPPRGYEQYF. As DNA, the CDR3 is TGCGCCAGCAGCCCGGGACCCCCCAGGGGCTACGAGCAGTACTTC.

CDR3 sequence reads: CASSYESNYGYTF. The CDR3 region has the DNA TGTGCCAGCAGTTACGAGTCTAACTATGGCTACACCTTC. V gene TRBV6-6 combines with J gene TRBJ1-2, with no clear D. The CDR3 consists of 13 residues. Trimming took off 2 bases at V and 0 bases at J, with 4 bases between the two ends. Per germline, CDR1 MNHNY and CDR2 SVGAGI (reference sequence).

The chain joins TRBV28 to TRBJ2-1, with D perhaps matching TRBD2 (5 bases). The V end lost 4 bases, the J end lost 8 bases, and 15 bases lay between the germline ends. Germline lookup yields CDR1 MDHEN and CDR2 SYDVKM. The CDR3 runs to 14 residues. CDR3 in amino acids: CASSSTSRGYEQFF. The CDR3 bases are TGTGCCAGCAGTTCCACGAGTCGGGGATATGAGCAGTTCTTC.

The rearrangement links TRBV21-1 to TRBJ2-1; TRBD1 is the table's D call, not checked against the DNA. TRBV21-1 is shown as a pseudogene. CDR3 size: 15 residues. Written as DNA, the CDR3 is TGTGCCAGCAGTCCTCAGGGATATGCCTACAATGAGCAGTTCTTC. It specifies CASSPQGYAYNEQFF.

The rearrangement joins TRBV5-1 to TRBJ2-1; 8 positions agree with TRBD2. J lost 0 bases, V lost 4 bases, and 6 bases had no gene match. The CDR3 totals 16 residues. CDR1 is SGHRS, CDR2 YFSETQ, per germline. CDR3 nucleotides: TGCGCCAGCAGCCCGGGGGGGCGGAGCTCCTACAATGAGCAGTTCTTC. Translating gives CASSPGGRSSYNEQFF.

The J gene is TRBJ1-1, the V gene TRBV7-3, with D tentatively TRBD1 (5 bases). Germline V CDR1 and CDR2: SGHTA, FQGTGA. The V end was cut by 5 bases, the J end by 4 bases, with 14 bases between. This CDR3 comprises 14 residues. DNA for the CDR3: TGTGCCAGCAGCCTTCCCGGGACTGGCACTGAAGCTTTCTTT. This sequence encodes CASSLPGTGTEAFF.

The rearrangement uses TRBV28 and TRBJ2-7; possibly TRBD1 for D (6 bases). The germline V and J ends were trimmed by 7 bases and 6 bases, with 19 bases remaining between them. CDR3 size: 14 residues. CDR1 and CDR2 from the germline V gene are MDHEN and SYDVKM. The CDR3 is CASMGWAGGIEQYF. The DNA for the CDR3 is TGTGCCAGCATGGGTTGGGCTGGGGGCATCGAGCAGTACTTC.

The chain has TRBV9 and TRBJ1-4; a weak D match, TRBD1 (5 bases). Trimming shortened V by 3 bases and J by 12 bases, and 12 bases separated the two germline ends. From germline, CDR1 is SGDLS and CDR2 YYNGEE. This CDR3 region has 12 residues. The CDR3 region is CASSAAGGELFF. The CDR3 nucleotides read TGTGCCAGCAGCGCGGCCGGGGGAGAACTGTTTTTT.

The chain uses TRBV19 and TRBJ2-3; weak D call: TRBD1 (6 bases). CDR3 length equals 11 residues. Trimming cost V 6 bases and J 11 bases, with 12 bases left between them. Germline values: CDR1 LNHDA, CDR2 SQIVND (reference sequence). CDR3: CASRTGFEQYF. CDR3 nucleotides: TGTGCCAGTAGGACAGGCTTTGAGCAGTATTTT.

This clone was detected only once. This rearrangement joins TRBV7-9 to TRBJ1-2; D is possibly TRBD1 (6 bases). Germline lookup yields CDR1 SEHNR and CDR2 FQNEAQ (reference sequence). V was shortened by 7 bases and J by 7 bases, with 22 bases between the two germline ends. The CDR3 has 15 amino acids. The DNA for the CDR3 is TGTGCCAGCACCGGATCCGGGGGGGCTAATGCTGGCTACACCTTC. This translates into CASTGSGGANAGYTF.

The genes are TRBV6-5 and TRBJ2-3, with TRBD1 as a possible D gene (8 bases). V lost 4 bases to trimming and J lost 3 bases, with 11 bases between them. The CDR3 runs to 14 residues. Germline V lookup: CDR1 MNHEY, CDR2 SVGAGI. CDR3 protein: CASSLQGGTDTQYF. The CDR3 DNA sequence: TGTGCCAGCAGTTTACAGGGGGGGACAGATACGCAGTATTTT.

This clone was observed a single time. One end of the junction does not line up with germline, which may come from a read error. V gene TRBV7-3 combines with J gene TRBJ1-1; the D gene is possibly TRBD1 (6 bases). In germline, CDR1 is SGHTA, CDR2 FQGTGA. The CDR3 loop spans 14 amino acids. CDR3 nucleotides: TGTGTCAGCAGATTAGGGACAACGAACACTGAAGCTTTCTTT. Its translation: CVSRLGTTNTEAFF.

This clone was seen a few times. Other DNA sequences in this specimen translate into the identical CDR3. CDR3 in amino acids: CASSPPGMNTEAFF. The CDR3 region has the DNA TGTGCCAGCAGCCCCCCAGGGATGAACACTGAAGCTTTCTTT. This chain uses TRBV14 with TRBJ1-1; D might be TRBD1 (5 bases). With 4 bases removed from V and 0 bases from J, the gap between germline ends came to 9 bases. The CDR3 has 14 residues. Germline CDR1 and CDR2: SGHDN and FVKESK.

V usage is TRBV29-1 and J usage is TRBJ2-7, with D perhaps TRBD2 (7 bases). The V gene's germline CDR1 is SQVTM and CDR2 ANQGSEA. Between the trimmed V and J ends, which lost 7 bases and 4 bases, there was a span of 17 bases. The CDR3 has 13 amino acids. This CDR3 reads CSAGGPSYYEQYF. CDR3 bases: TGCAGCGCCGGGGGGCCGTCCTATTACGAGCAGTACTTC.

The V and J genes are TRBV7-2 and TRBJ2-7; 11 nucleotides match TRBD1. The CDR3 extends over 15 amino acids. Unmatched junction bases numbered 2, after V lost 1 base and J lost 3 bases. The germline gives CDR1 SGHTA, CDR2 FQGNSA. The CDR3 loop is CASSLEGTGGYEQYF. The DNA of the CDR3 is TGTGCCAGCAGCTTAGAGGGGACAGGGGGCTACGAGCAGTACTTC.